The rows below give T cell receptor beta chains drawn from one sample of a study of blood T cell repertoires in COVID-19. Repertoires were generated with immunoSEQ multiplex PCR, while TCRdb's copy carries only in-frame clones and drops some. The sample holds some 130,000 clones, over 70% seen once. Source material: peripheral blood. The receptors derive from a human donor in a cohort sampled during active COVID-19. The CDR3 runs from the conserved cysteine through the conserved F or W. D genes are given only for firm matches. The listing skips clone size in some rows; elsewhere it reads once, few, many or a size class.

>TRBJ2-2|.|.|TRBV11-1
CASSLYRETGELFF
TGTGCCAGCAGCTTATATCGGGAAACCGGGGAGCTGTTTTTT
>TRBJ1-1|.|.|TRBV5-4
CASSLVGSRYTEAFF
TGTGCCAGCAGCTTGGTTGGTTCCAGATACACTGAAGCTTTCTTT
>TRBJ1-2|.|once|TRBV5-4
CASSLDSGSRGYTF
TGTGCCAGCAGCTTGGACAGCGGTTCGAGGGGCTACACCTTC
>TRBJ2-3|TRBD1|.|TRBV7-3
CASSYGQGTQYF
TGTGCCAGCAGCTACGGACAGGGGACGCAGTATTTT
>TRBJ2-1|TRBD2|.|TRBV7-3
CASSYRGLAGAGNEQFF
TGTGCCAGCAGCTACCGGGGGCTAGCGGGAGCCGGCAATGAGCAGTTCTTC
>TRBJ2-3|.|.|TRBV12-3/TRBV12-4
CASSLARTDTQYF
TGTGCCAGCAGTTTGGCGAGGACAGATACGCAGTATTTT
>TRBJ2-1|.|.|TRBV5-1
CASNPMVGSSYNEQFF
TGCGCCAGCAACCCCATGGTGGGCAGCTCCTACAATGAGCAGTTCTTC
>TRBJ2-3|TRBD2|.|TRBV7-9
CASSPMIILAGRTDTQYF
TGTGCCAGCAGCCCCATGATAATACTAGCGGGTCGGACAGATACGCAGTATTTT
>TRBJ1-2|.|.|TRBV14
CASSQDEYSYGYTF
TGTGCCAGCAGCCAAGATGAGTACAGCTATGGCTACACCTTC
>TRBJ2-5|.|.|TRBV11-2
CASSLDGGGRQTQYF
TGTGCCAGCAGCTTAGATGGAGGAGGGCGGCAGACCCAGTACTTC
>TRBJ1-5|TRBD1|once|TRBV19
CASSGGQGAHQPQHF
TGTGCCAGTAGTGGGGGACAGGGGGCCCATCAGCCCCAGCATTTT
>TRBJ1-1|.|.|TRBV6-5
CASSTGPGTEAFF
TGTGCCAGCAGTACCGGACCGGGGACTGAAGCTTTCTTT
>TRBJ1-1|.|.|TRBV4-3
CASSQGLALNTEAFF
TGCGCCAGCAGCCAAGGTTTAGCCCTGAACACTGAAGCTTTCTTT
>TRBJ2-1|TRBD2|once|TRBV18
CASSKLAGEYNEQFF
TGTGCCAGCTCAAAACTAGCGGGGGAGTACAATGAGCAGTTCTTC
>TRBJ1-6|.|.|TRBV7-8
CASSLVGQGNSPLHF
TGTGCCAGCAGCTTAGTAGGCCAGGGGAATTCACCCCTCCACTTT
>TRBJ2-1|.|once|TRBV7-2
CASSLAGPEQFF
TGTGCCAGCAGCTTAGCGGGGCCGGAGCAGTTCTTC
>TRBJ2-5|.|.|TRBV20-1
CSAADQETQYF
TGCAGTGCGGCGGACCAAGAGACCCAGTACTTC
>TRBJ1-1|.|.|TRBV27
CATRPALTWNTEAFF
TGTGCCACCCGGCCCGCCTTGACATGGAACACTGAAGCTTTCTTT
>TRBJ2-5|.|few|TRBV6-5
CASSFGLGLGETQYF
TGTGCCAGCAGTTTCGGACTGGGTTTGGGCGAGACCCAGTACTTC
>TRBJ1-1|.|.|TRBV5-1
CASSLGRGGIWNTEAFF
TGCGCCAGCAGCTTGGGCAGGGGCGGCATCTGGAACACTGAAGCTTTCTTT
>TRBJ2-1|.|few|TRBV29-1
CSVAYYNEQFF
TGCAGCGTCGCGTACTACAATGAGCAGTTCTTC
>TRBJ2-7|TRBD2|.|TRBV5-4
CASSSALGLAGPSYEQYF
TGTGCCAGCAGCTCGGCCCTCGGACTAGCGGGACCTTCCTACGAGCAGTACTTC
>TRBJ2-5|TRBD1|.|TRBV2
CARGQEEETQYF
TGTGCCAGAGGACAGGAGGAAGAGACCCAGTACTTC
>TRBJ2-2|.|.|TRBV30
CAWSRGDNTGELFF
TGTGCCTGGAGTCGCGGGGATAACACCGGGGAGCTGTTTTTT
>TRBJ1-5|.|.|TRBV2
CASSGYGGNQPQHF
TGTGCCAGCAGTGGATATGGAGGCAATCAGCCCCAGCATTTT
>TRBJ1-1|TRBD1|.|TRBV5-1
CASSVQGAAEAFF
TGCGCCAGCAGCGTGCAGGGGGCGGCTGAAGCTTTCTTT
>TRBJ2-7|.|.|TRBV27
CASSFNPWRLREQYF
TGTGCCAGCAGTTTCAATCCTTGGCGGCTACGCGAGCAGTACTTC
>TRBJ2-5|.|.|TRBV13
CASSSWGVPPQETQYF
TGTGCCAGCAGCTCGTGGGGGGTCCCTCCACAAGAGACCCAGTACTTC
>TRBJ1-2|.|once|TRBV5-4
CASSGADNYGYTF
TGTGCCAGCAGCGGGGCGGATAACTATGGCTACACCTTC
>TRBJ1-1|.|.|TRBV6-6
CASSSTDRNTEAFF
TGTGCCAGCAGTTCGACCGACAGGAACACTGAAGCTTTCTTT
>TRBJ2-1|TRBD2|.|TRBV10-1
CASTGGYEQFF
TGCGCCAGCACGGGGGGGTATGAGCAGTTCTTC